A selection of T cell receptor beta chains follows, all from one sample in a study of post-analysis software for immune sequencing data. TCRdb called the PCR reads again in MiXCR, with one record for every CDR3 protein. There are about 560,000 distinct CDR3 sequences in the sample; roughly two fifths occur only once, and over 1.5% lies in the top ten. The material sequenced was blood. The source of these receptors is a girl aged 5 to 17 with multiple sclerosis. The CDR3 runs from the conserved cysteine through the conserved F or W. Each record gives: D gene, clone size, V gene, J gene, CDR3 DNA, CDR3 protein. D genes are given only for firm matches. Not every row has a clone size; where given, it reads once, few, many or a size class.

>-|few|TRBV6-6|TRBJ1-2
TGTGCCAGCAACCAAGCCGTTGACTATGGCTACACCTTC
CASNQAVDYGYTF
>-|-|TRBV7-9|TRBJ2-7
TGTGCCAGCAGCTACCGTAGCGGAGCCATCTACGAGCAGTACTTC
CASSYRSGAIYEQYF
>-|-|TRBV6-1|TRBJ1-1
TGTGCCAGCATCCGGCAGAGGGGCACTGAAGCTTTCTTT
CASIRQRGTEAFF
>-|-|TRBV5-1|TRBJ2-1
TGCGCCAGCAGCTCGGTTGAGGAGACGGATGTCAATGAGCAGTTCTTC
CASSSVEETDVNEQFF
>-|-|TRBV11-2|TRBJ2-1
TGTGCCAGCAGCTTAGGAGAGCCTGAGCAGTTCTTC
CASSLGEPEQFF
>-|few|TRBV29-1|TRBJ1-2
TGCAGCGTTACGATATACGGGGCATATAAAGGAGGCTACACCTTC
CSVTIYGAYKGGYTF
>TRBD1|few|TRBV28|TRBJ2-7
TGTGCCAGCAGTGAACACCGGACAGGGGTTTTCTACGAGCAGTACTTC
CASSEHRTGVFYEQYF
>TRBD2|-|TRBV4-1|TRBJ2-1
TGCGCCAGCAGCCACCGAGTGGGGACTAGCGGGAGGGCCAATGAGCAGTTCTTC
CASSHRVGTSGRANEQFF
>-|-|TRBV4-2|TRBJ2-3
TGTGCCAGCAGCCAAGATCGGACCCCAGGCACAGATACGCAGTATTTT
CASSQDRTPGTDTQYF
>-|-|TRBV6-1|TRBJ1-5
TGTGCCAGCAGTGAAAGAATCTACAGCAATCAGCCCCAGCATTTT
CASSERIYSNQPQHF
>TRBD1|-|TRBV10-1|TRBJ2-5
TGCGCCAGCAGTCTCGGGACAGCAGTCGGGACCCAGTACTTC
CASSLGTAVGTQYF
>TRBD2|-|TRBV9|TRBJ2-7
TGTGCCAGCAGCGTTGGCCCTAGCGGGACCTACGAGCAGTACTTC
CASSVGPSGTYEQYF
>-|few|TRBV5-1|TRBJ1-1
TGCGCCAGCCGGGACGGCATGAACACTGAAGCTTTCTTT
CASRDGMNTEAFF
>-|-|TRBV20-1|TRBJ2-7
TGCAGTGCTGTGACTAGTTCGGGTTCTTACGAGCAGTACTTC
CSAVTSSGSYEQYF
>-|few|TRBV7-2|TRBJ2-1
TGTGCCAGCAGCCCCGGGGGCACGACCTACAATGAGCAGTTCTTC
CASSPGGTTYNEQFF
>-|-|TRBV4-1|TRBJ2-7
TGCGCCAGCAGCCAAGTACAGGACTACGAGCAGTACTTC
CASSQVQDYEQYF
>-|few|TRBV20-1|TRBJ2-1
TGCAGTGCTAGAGATCACCGAGCGGGTGGCTACAATGAGCAGTTCTTC
CSARDHRAGGYNEQFF
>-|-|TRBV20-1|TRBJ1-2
TGCAGTGCTAGAGTGGACGGTTATGGCTACACCTTC
CSARVDGYGYTF
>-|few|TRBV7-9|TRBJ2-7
TGTGCCAGCAGCCTCAAAGGGGCCAACGAGCAGTACTTC
CASSLKGANEQYF
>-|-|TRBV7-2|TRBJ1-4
TGTGCCAGCAGCTCGGACGGAGAGGCAACTAATGAAAAACTGTTTTTT
CASSSDGEATNEKLFF
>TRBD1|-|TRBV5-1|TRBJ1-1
TGCGCCAGCAGCATCCGACAGGGGGTGGTGAACACTGAAGCTTTCTTT
CASSIRQGVVNTEAFF
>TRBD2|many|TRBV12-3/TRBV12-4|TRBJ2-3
TGTGCCAGCTCCTACGGCAGCGGGGACGCGCAGTATTTT
CASSYGSGDAQYF
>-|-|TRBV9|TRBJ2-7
TGTGCCAGCAGCCCGCGGGGGGGACAGGGGTACGAGCAGTACTTC
CASSPRGGQGYEQYF
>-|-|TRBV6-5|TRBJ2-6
TGTGCCAGCAGTTACTCAGGCGGGGCCAACGTCCTGACTTTC
CASSYSGGANVLTF
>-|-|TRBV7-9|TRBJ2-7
TGTGCCAGCAGCTCCAATACTAGGAACTACGAGCAGTACTTC
CASSSNTRNYEQYF
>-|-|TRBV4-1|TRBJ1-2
TGCGCCAGCAGCCAAGGCCCTCTCCGGGACTATGGCTACACCTTC
CASSQGPLRDYGYTF
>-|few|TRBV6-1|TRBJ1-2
TGTGCCAGCAGTGAAGGAGGACAGTCAAACTATGGCTACACCTTC
CASSEGGQSNYGYTF
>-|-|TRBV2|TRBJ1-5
TGTGCCAGCAGTGACCTTGGCAATCAGCCCCAGCATTTT
CASSDLGNQPQHF
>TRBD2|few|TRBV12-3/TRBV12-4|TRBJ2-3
TGTGCCAGCAGTCAGCTAGCGGGGACAGATACGCAGTATTTT
CASSQLAGTDTQYF
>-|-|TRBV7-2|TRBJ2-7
TGTGCCAGCAGCCCCCCGCGGGCGTTGGGATTACAAAACTACGAGCAGTACTTC
CASSPPRALGLQNYEQYF
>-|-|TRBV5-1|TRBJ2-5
TGCGCCAGCAGCGCGGGTTTCGTAGAGACCCAGTACTTC
CASSAGFVETQYF
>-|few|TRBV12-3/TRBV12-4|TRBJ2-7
TGTGCCAGCAGTTTAGCGCGGGGCATCTCCTACGAGCAGTACTTC
CASSLARGISYEQYF
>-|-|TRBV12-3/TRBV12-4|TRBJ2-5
TGTGCCAGCAGTTTGGTCGGACTAAAAGAGACCCAGTACTTC
CASSLVGLKETQYF
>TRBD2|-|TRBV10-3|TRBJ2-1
TGTGCCATCCGTCCCGGGACTAGCGGGAGGAGTACCTACAATGAGCAGTTCTTC
CAIRPGTSGRSTYNEQFF
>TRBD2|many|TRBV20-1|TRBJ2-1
TGCAGTGCTCCCCCGGGACTAGCGGGCAATGAGCAGTTCTTC
CSAPPGLAGNEQFF
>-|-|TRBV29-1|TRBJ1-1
TGCAGCGTTCAGGGCACTGAAGCTTTCTTT
CSVQGTEAFF
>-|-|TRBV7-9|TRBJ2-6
TGTGCCAGCAGCCCGAATAGGGGGGCCAACGTCCTGACTTTC
CASSPNRGANVLTF
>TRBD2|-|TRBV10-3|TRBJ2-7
TGTGCCATCAGTTGGACTAGCAACTACGAGCAGTACTTC
CAISWTSNYEQYF
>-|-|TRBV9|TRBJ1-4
TGTGCCAGCAGCCCAGACTTGGGAACTAATGAAAAACTGTTTTTT
CASSPDLGTNEKLFF
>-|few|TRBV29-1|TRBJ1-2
TGCAGCGTTACCCCAAGGGCCAAGGACGACTATGGCTACACCTTC
CSVTPRAKDDYGYTF
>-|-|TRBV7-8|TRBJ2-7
TGTGCCAGCAGCTACCAGCACGGGGCCGCCTACGAGCAGTACTTC
CASSYQHGAAYEQYF
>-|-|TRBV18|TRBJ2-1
TGTGCCAGCTCAGCACAGGGTATGGAGCAGTTCTTC
CASSAQGMEQFF
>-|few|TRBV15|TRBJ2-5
TGTGCCACCAGCAGCACCCAAGAGACCCAGTACTTC
CATSSTQETQYF
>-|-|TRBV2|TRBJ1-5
TGTGCCAGCAGTGATGAGTTTCAGCCCCAGCATTTT
CASSDEFQPQHF